This entry features one T cell receptor (beta chain) sequence. The CDR3 spans 15 residues. Germline CDR1 SGHRS, CDR2 YFSETQ. J gave up 4 bases and V 5 bases, and 9 bases lay outside the gene matches. This entry comes from a study of technical replicates of blood from several donors. Sequenced by immunoSEQ multiplex PCR; TCRdb stores in-frame clones only, minus some. The sample consists of tens of thousands of clones, around 96% of them appearing once. The receptor's source is a human donor in good health. The rearrangement uses TRBV5-1 and TRBJ2-1; 7 bases align to TRBD2. The source material was T cells isolated from PBMCs. The CDR3 DNA sequence: TGCGCCAGCAGATTAAAAAGCGGGGTATACAATGAGCAGTTCTTC. This codes for CASRLKSGVYNEQFF.